This T cell receptor beta chain was sequenced during a study of blood T cell repertoires in COVID-19. As for the study in general: Researchers got acute and convalescent COVID-19 samples from the United States, Italy and Spain. Nucleic acid was either cDNA or gDNA, and it came from T cells, B-cell-depleted T cells, or PBMCs.

The CDR3 runs 18 residues. In the original workflow: For nucleated cells, counts were estimated from reference gene primer amplification. The method was immunoSEQ multiplex PCR; TCRdb's version includes in-frame clones alone and lacks a portion of them. From that table come the V and J calls and clone size; the DNA was used to work out D and trimming. This table has about 220,000 clones, more than 65% appearing once. This clone was seen more than once but under ten times. This chain connects TRBV21-1 to TRBJ2-6; the table's D call, TRBD1, has no DNA check behind it. TRBV21-1 is deemed a pseudogene. The origin of this receptor is a woman of 80 years or more with acute or convalescent COVID-19. The sample taken for sequencing was peripheral blood. CDR3 bases: TGTGCCAGCAGCGCCCGGGACAGTCCTCACTCTGGGGCCAACGTCCTGACTTTC. As protein: CASSARDSPHSGANVLTF.